The source of this T cell receptor beta chain is a study of Ad26.COV2.S vaccination and SARS-CoV-2 variants. Overall study context: The vaccine Ad26.COV2.S was put into the muscle once, or twice with 56 days between. General observations from the study: The authors reported substantial breadth in spike-specific CD8+ and CD4+ T cell responses after vaccination. The TCR breadth and depth analyses may have understated or missed part of the total T cell responses.

Treatment here: roughly 20 received Ad26.COV2.S at low or high dose, single or two shots; 5 received placebo; per-sample allocation not given. The samples date from day 63 after the first vaccine or placebo injection. Whoever gave the sample was an adult aged 18-55 years in Boston. Data came from immunoSEQ multiplex PCR; TCRdb stores just in-frame clones and leaves some out. The sample contains roughly 420,000 clones, roughly 89% of which appear only once. Trimming left V 4 bases short and J 1 base short, with 18 bases between. CDR1 and CDR2 from the germline V gene are SGHDT and YYEEEE. The CDR3 loop spans 16 amino acids. In the case of this clone: Antigen: not known.

The V and J genes are TRBV5-6 and TRBJ2-7; D is undetermined. Sample: peripheral blood, taken in a trial of Ad26.COV2.S vaccine versus placebo. The TCR was taken from a person aged 18-60 years who received the Ad26.COV2.S COVID-19 vaccine or a placebo. The CDR3 sequence: CASSQVTGFQSYEQYF. DNA for the CDR3: TGTGCCAGCAGCCAAGTCACGGGTTTTCAGTCCTACGAGCAGTACTTC.